This TCR beta chain was obtained from a study of blood T cell repertoires in COVID-19. Turning to the study itself: The United States, Italy and Spain provided the acute and convalescent COVID-19 samples. PBMCs, B-cell-depleted T cells, or T cells provided the cDNA or gDNA that made up the material.

CDR1 and CDR2 from the germline V gene are DFQATT and SNEGSKA (reference sequence). This CDR3 region has 15 residues. Deletions cut 3 bases from V and 5 bases from J, with 19 bases between. Original methodology: Nucleated cell number was recorded as an estimate derived from reference gene primer amplification. The method was immunoSEQ multiplex PCR; TCRdb's version includes in-frame clones alone and lacks a portion of them. V and J calls plus clone size are reproduced from that table; the DNA served to infer D and trimming. The sample carries fewer than 250,000 clones, roughly nine tenths recorded once.

The chain links TRBV20-1 to TRBJ2-5; D not resolved. Sequencing used peripheral blood. The receptor was derived from a man aged 25 to 40 with acute or convalescent COVID-19. CDR3: CSASGTTLTRETQYF. The DNA of the CDR3 is TGCAGTGCTAGTGGAACTACCCTCACACGGGAGACCCAGTACTTC.